Listed here is a single TCR beta chain. The antigen is not known. These data come from a study of cytomegalovirus exposure and HLA in healthy donors. Overall study results and limits: TCR beta sequences numbering about 17,000 were associated with HLA alleles at 0.05 false discovery rate in a later analysis.

With 60 Vbeta and 13 Jbeta primers, the PCR was carried out. The method was immunoSEQ multiplex PCR; TCRdb's version includes in-frame clones alone and lacks a portion of them. The sample records under 200,000 clones, 60% to 85% being singletons. The CDR3 is 14 residues long. J was trimmed by 8 bases and V by 1 base; bases with no gene match: 4. Germline V lookup: CDR1 MGHRA, CDR2 YSYEKL. The V gene is TRBV4-1, the J gene TRBJ1-1; 10 positions agree with TRBD1. The material sequenced was PBMCs. The sequence derives from a woman between 45 and 60 years old in good health and CMV-seropositive. The CDR3 region has the DNA TGCGCCAGCAGCCAAGCGGGACAGGGGCTAGAAGCTTTCTTT. Residues: CASSQAGQGLEAFF.